One sample yielded the 27 T cell receptor beta chains listed below, sequenced in a study of OX40 agonist ivuxolimab in advanced cancers. Sequenced by immunoSEQ multiplex PCR; TCRdb stores in-frame clones only, minus some. The sample has around 19,000 clones, 70% to 90% seen once. The sequencing here drew on CD4+ or CD8+ T cells sorted from blood, taken in a trial of the OX40 agonist ivuxolimab. These receptors were collected from an adult with an advanced solid tumor such as melanoma, head and neck, liver or kidney cancer.

This clone was counted once. V is TRBV7-3 and J is TRBJ1-5; 7 bases align to TRBD1. V gave up 5 bases and J gave up 5 bases; unmatched junction bases: 9. CDR3 length: 15 residues. CDR1 and CDR2 (germline): SGHTA, FQGTGA. The CDR3 bases are TGTGCCAGCAGCCATAACAGGGGAGGGGATCAGCCCCAGCATTTT. Protein: CASSHNRGGDQPQHF.

This chain connects TRBV28 to TRBJ2-3; D unclear. This CDR3 has 14 residues. Germline V lookup: CDR1 MDHEN, CDR2 SYDVKM. Trimming took 6 bases from V and 6 from J, leaving 16 bases between them. The CDR3 region has the DNA TGTGCCAGCAGCCCCCCGAACGATTGGGATACGCAGTATTTT. This codes for CASSPPNDWDTQYF.

The chain uses TRBV9 and TRBJ2-1, with D perhaps matching TRBD2 (5 bases). CDR3 size: 14 residues. V dropped 0 bases and J dropped 9 bases, with 13 bases sitting between them. The V gene's germline CDR1 is SGDLS and CDR2 YYNGEE. The CDR3 coding sequence is TGTGCCAGCAGCGTAGGGAATAGTGGGAGTGAGCAGTTCTTC. Amino acid sequence: CASSVGNSGSEQFF.

The rearrangement joins TRBV7-2 to TRBJ1-5; D gene unclear. The CDR3 loop spans 14 amino acids. The V and J ends lost 4 bases and 5 bases respectively, with 12 bases between them. Germline V gives CDR1 SGHTA, CDR2 FQGNSA. This CDR3 reads CASSYPGSYQPQHF. The DNA of the CDR3 is TGTGCCAGCAGCTATCCGGGCTCCTATCAGCCCCAGCATTTT.

The rearrangement uses TRBV9 and TRBJ1-3; no reliable D call. V was trimmed by 1 base and J by 1 base, leaving 9 bases between them. This CDR3 region has 15 residues. Germline V lookup: CDR1 SGDLS, CDR2 YYNGEE. In DNA form, the CDR3 reads TGTGCCAGCAGCGTATCCGGTCAGTCTGGAAACACCATATATTTT. It is translated as CASSVSGQSGNTIYF.

The genes are TRBV4-1 and TRBJ1-2; possibly TRBD1 for D (6 bases). CDR1 and CDR2 from the germline V gene are MGHRA and YSYEKL. This CDR3 comprises 13 residues. V was pared by 3 bases and J by 6 bases, with 11 bases between. The CDR3: CASSQMTGDGYTF. CDR3 in DNA: TGCGCCAGCAGCCAGATGACAGGCGATGGCTACACCTTC.

The chain carries TRBV7-9 and TRBJ1-4, with D possibly matching TRBD1 (6 bases). CDR3 length: 14 residues. Germline V lookup: CDR1 SEHNR, CDR2 FQNEAQ (reference sequence). V lost 5 bases and J lost 4, with 11 bases in between. Here the CDR3 reads CASSRGGSNEKLFF. CDR3 DNA: TGTGCCAGCAGCAGGGGGGGCAGTAATGAAAAACTGTTTTTT.

The chain is built from TRBV19 and TRBJ2-5; TRBD1 agrees at 7 bases. Trimming removed 3 bases from V and 5 bases from J; junction bases left unmatched: 12. Germline V CDR1 and CDR2: LNHDA, SQIVND (reference sequence). The CDR3 is 16 amino acids. CDR3 region: CASSILHRGVGETQYF. The CDR3 nucleotides are TGTGCCAGTAGTATTCTCCACAGGGGAGTCGGGGAGACCCAGTACTTC. Supplemented by reference TRBV19 and TRBJ2-5, the full variable domain reads DGGITQSPKYLFRKEGQNVTLSCEQNLNHDAMYWYRQDPGQGLRLIYYSQIVNDFQKGDIAEGYSVSREKKESFPLTVTSAQKNPTAFYLCASSILHRGVGETQYFGPGTRLLVL.

The V call is TRBV19, the J call TRBJ1-1; D is unclear. The V gene lost 5 bases and the J gene lost 3 bases, with 10 bases spanning the gap. CDR3 length: 13 amino acids. Germline lookup yields CDR1 LNHDA and CDR2 SQIVND (reference sequence). The chain's CDR3 is CASSVGIYTEAFF. The CDR3 DNA is TGTGCCAGTAGTGTCGGCATTTACACTGAAGCTTTCTTT. The variable domain in full, completed from reference TRBV19 and TRBJ1-1, reads DGGITQSPKYLFRKEGQNVTLSCEQNLNHDAMYWYRQDPGQGLRLIYYSQIVNDFQKGDIAEGYSVSREKKESFPLTVTSAQKNPTAFYLCASSVGIYTEAFFGQGTRLTVV.

With regard to this clone: One end of the junction is discordant with germline, which a read error may explain. This chain connects TRBV4-1 to TRBJ2-7; D tentatively reads TRBD1 or TRBD2 (6 bases each). In germline, CDR1 is MGHRA, CDR2 YSYEKL. The length of the CDR3 is 16 residues. The CDR3 protein is CASSQSAEGVPYEQYF. CDR3 sequence (DNA): TGTGCCAGCAGCCAAAGTGCGGAGGGGGTTCCCTACGAGCAGTACTTC.

Worth noting for this clone: A far larger clone is one base from this, pointing to a likely read error. Other DNA variants within this sample encode the same CDR3. The rearrangement links TRBV11-2 to TRBJ1-1, with D hard to call. The CDR3 extends over 13 amino acids. CDR1 is SGHAT and CDR2 is FQNNGV in the germline V gene. The CDR3: CASSPQRNTEAFF. For the CDR3, the DNA is TGCGCCAGCAGCCCGCAGAGGAACACTGAAGCTTTCTTT.

This clone was counted a few times. This chain links TRBV6-1 with TRBJ1-3, with D maybe TRBD1 (5 bases). CDR1 is MNHNS and CDR2 is SASEGT in the germline V gene. There are 18 residues in the CDR3. The germline V and J ends were trimmed by 1 base and 0 bases, with 16 bases remaining between them. DNA for the CDR3: TGTGCCAGCAGTGAAGTGGGGGGAGCAGGGCCCTCTGGAAACACCATATATTTT. The encoded protein is CASSEVGGAGPSGNTIYF.

The V and J genes are TRBV10-1 and TRBJ2-7; D unresolved. The germline gives CDR1 WNHNN, CDR2 SYGVQD (reference sequence). The V and J ends lost 3 bases and 6 bases respectively, with 12 bases between them. The length of the CDR3 is 13 residues. For the CDR3, the DNA is TGCGCCAGCAGTGAATCCGGGCTGGGCGAGCAGTACTTC. Its protein product is CASSESGLGEQYF.

The rearrangement uses TRBV5-6 and TRBJ2-1; TRBD2 aligns across 12 bases. Germline V gene lookup returns CDR1 SGHDT and CDR2 YYEEEE. The CDR3 has 15 amino acids. The junction had 5 bases not matched to a gene; V was cut back by 4 bases and J by 6 bases. CDR3: CASSPGLAGSNEQFF. In nucleotides, the CDR3 is TGTGCCAGCAGCCCCGGACTAGCGGGATCCAATGAGCAGTTCTTC.

V gene TRBV5-4 combines with J gene TRBJ1-2, with D unresolved. Germline lookup yields CDR1 SGHNT and CDR2 YYREEE (reference sequence). The CDR3 has 13 residues. Between the trimmed V and J ends, which lost 0 bases and 7 bases, there was a span of 10 bases. CDR3 loop: CASSLERAVGYTF. The CDR3 DNA sequence: TGTGCCAGCAGCTTGGAAAGGGCGGTTGGCTACACCTTC.

The chain carries TRBV7-9 and TRBJ2-7; D is possibly TRBD2 (6 bases). Germline V gene lookup returns CDR1 SEHNR and CDR2 FQNEAQ (reference sequence). V was shortened by 2 bases and J by 0 bases, with 17 bases between the two germline ends. The CDR3 runs to 17 residues. DNA for the CDR3: TGTGCCAGCAGCTTATTTGGTCGTGGCGGGGTCTCCTACGAGCAGTACTTC. Its protein is CASSLFGRGGVSYEQYF.

The CDR3 region is CASSLGLAETQYF. CDR3 bases: TGCGCCAGCAGCTTGGGACTAGCGGAGACCCAGTACTTC. The rearrangement links TRBV5-1 to TRBJ2-5, with TRBD2 identical over 8 bases. Trimming cost V 0 bases and J 5 bases; bases outside gene matches: 0. The CDR3 consists of 13 residues. The germline V gene has CDR1 SGHRS and CDR2 YFSETQ. Based on the CDR3 plus reference TRBV5-1 and TRBJ2-5, the full variable domain is KAGVTQTPRYLIKTRGQQVTLSCSPISGHRSVSWYQQTPGQGLQFLFEYFSETQRNKGNFPGRFSGRQFSNSRSEMNVSTLELGDSALYLCASSLGLAETQYFGPGTRLLVL.

The rearrangement joins TRBV4-2 to TRBJ1-2; D unresolved. V gave up 0 bases and J gave up 7 bases, with 15 bases separating them. CDR3 size: 15 residues. The germline V gene has CDR1 LGHNA and CDR2 YNFKEQ. In DNA form, the CDR3 reads TGTGCCAGCAGCCAAGATGAAATGCCCTATAGTGGCTACACCTTC. Translating gives CASSQDEMPYSGYTF.

The chain employs TRBV7-9 and TRBJ2-5; tentatively, D is TRBD1 (6 bases). Per the germline V gene, CDR1 is SEHNR and CDR2 is FQNEAQ (reference sequence). V dropped 5 bases and J dropped 7 bases, with 14 bases sitting between them. CDR3 length equals 13 residues. The CDR3 sequence: CASSHRAYGTQYF. CDR3 coding DNA: TGTGCCAGCAGCCACAGGGCCTATGGGACCCAGTACTTC.

This clone was detected only a few times. The V and J genes are TRBV30 and TRBJ2-5, with TRBD1 matching over 7 bases. The V gene's germline CDR1 is GTSNPN and CDR2 SVGIG (reference sequence). The J segment lost 4 bases and the V segment lost 2 bases, leaving 1 base of the junction unmatched. The CDR3 contains 12 residues. For the CDR3, the DNA is TGTGCCTGGAGTAGGACAGGAGAGACCCAGTACTTC. Translated, it gives CAWSRTGETQYF.

The chain combines TRBV5-1 with TRBJ2-3; D is unclear. The V and J ends lost 0 bases and 2 bases respectively, with 10 bases between them. CDR1 is SGHRS, CDR2 YFSETQ, per germline. The CDR3 length is 15 residues. The CDR3 nucleotides are TGCGCCAGCAGCTTGGACTTTAGCTCCACAGATACGCAGTATTTT. Translated: CASSLDFSSTDTQYF.

The gene calls are TRBV30 and TRBJ1-3; D unclear. V shed 4 bases and J shed 4 bases, with 8 bases lying between them. CDR1 and CDR2 (germline): GTSNPN, SVGIG (reference sequence). This CDR3 has 12 amino acids. This CDR3 reads CAWTLTGNTIYF. The CDR3, as DNA: TGTGCCTGGACACTAACCGGAAACACCATATATTTT.

This clone rates as medium-sized. This rearrangement joins TRBV6-5 to TRBJ1-1, with unresolved D. Trimming took 0 bases from V and 0 from J, leaving 11 bases between them. The germline V gene has CDR1 MNHEY and CDR2 SVGAGI. The CDR3 is made up of 16 amino acids. The CDR3 here is CASSYSVRTMNTEAFF. The CDR3 DNA follows: TGTGCCAGCAGTTACTCGGTCAGGACTATGAACACTGAAGCTTTCTTT.

The chain is built from TRBV6-5 and TRBJ2-7; D call uncertain. CDR3 length equals 12 residues. CDR1 and CDR2 (germline): MNHEY, SVGAGI. Trimming shortened V by 5 bases and J by 3 bases, and 8 bases separated the two germline ends. The CDR3 loop reads CASSDVVYEQYF. The CDR3 region has the DNA TGTGCCAGCAGTGATGTGGTCTACGAGCAGTACTTC.

J is TRBJ2-1 and V is TRBV11-2; TRBD2 aligns across 8 bases. J was trimmed by 2 bases and V by 6 bases; bases with no gene match: 6. The CDR3 consists of 15 residues. The V gene's germline CDR1 is SGHAT and CDR2 FQNNGV. DNA of the CDR3: TGTGCCAGCAGTCAGGTTAGCGGGACCTACAATGAGCAGTTCTTC. It is translated as CASSQVSGTYNEQFF.

The chain recombines TRBV4-3 with TRBJ1-2, with D possibly being TRBD1 (5 bases). The CDR3 sequence is 13 residues long. The V end was cut by 0 bases, the J end by 7 bases, with 9 bases between. CDR1 and CDR2 (germline): LGHNA, YSLEER. The CDR3 protein is CASSQDGGSGYTF. The CDR3 DNA sequence: TGCGCCAGCAGCCAAGACGGGGGATCTGGCTACACCTTC.

The rearrangement links TRBV27 to TRBJ1-3; 9 nucleotides line up with TRBD1. Trimming removed 4 bases from V and 4 bases from J; junction bases left unmatched: 14. CDR1 MNHEY and CDR2 SMNVEV come from the germline V gene (reference sequence). The CDR3 extends over 18 amino acids. CDR3 protein: CASSSHGGQGAAGNTIYF. DNA of the CDR3: TGTGCCAGCAGTTCCCACGGGGGACAGGGAGCTGCGGGAAACACCATATATTTT.